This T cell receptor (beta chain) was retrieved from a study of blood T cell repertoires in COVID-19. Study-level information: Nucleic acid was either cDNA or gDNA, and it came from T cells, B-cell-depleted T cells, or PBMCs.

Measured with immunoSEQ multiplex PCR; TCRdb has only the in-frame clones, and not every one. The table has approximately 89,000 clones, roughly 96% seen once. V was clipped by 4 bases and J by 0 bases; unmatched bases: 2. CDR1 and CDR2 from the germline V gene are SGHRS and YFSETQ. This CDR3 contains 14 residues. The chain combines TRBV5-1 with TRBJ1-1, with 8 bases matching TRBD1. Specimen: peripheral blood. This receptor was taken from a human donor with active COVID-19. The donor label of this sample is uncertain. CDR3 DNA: TGCGCCAGCAGCACGGACAGGGTGAACACTGAAGCTTTCTTT. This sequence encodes CASSTDRVNTEAFF.